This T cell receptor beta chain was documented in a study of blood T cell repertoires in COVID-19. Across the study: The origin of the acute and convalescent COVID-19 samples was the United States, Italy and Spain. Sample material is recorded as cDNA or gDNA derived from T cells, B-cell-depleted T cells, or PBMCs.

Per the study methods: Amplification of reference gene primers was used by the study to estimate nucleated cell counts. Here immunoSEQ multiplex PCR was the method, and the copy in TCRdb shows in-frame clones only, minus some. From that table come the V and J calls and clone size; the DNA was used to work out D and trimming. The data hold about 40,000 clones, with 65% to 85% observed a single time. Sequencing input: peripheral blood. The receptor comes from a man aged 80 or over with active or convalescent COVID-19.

The CDR3 here is CASRRQNMNTEAFF. The CDR3 DNA follows: TGTGCCAGCAGAAGACAGAACATGAACACTGAAGCTTTCTTT. The V gene is TRBV27, the J gene TRBJ1-1, with TRBD1 as a possible D gene (5 bases). Deletions cut 6 bases from V and 0 bases from J, with 11 bases between. The CDR3 totals 14 residues. In germline, CDR1 is MNHEY, CDR2 SMNVEV (reference sequence).